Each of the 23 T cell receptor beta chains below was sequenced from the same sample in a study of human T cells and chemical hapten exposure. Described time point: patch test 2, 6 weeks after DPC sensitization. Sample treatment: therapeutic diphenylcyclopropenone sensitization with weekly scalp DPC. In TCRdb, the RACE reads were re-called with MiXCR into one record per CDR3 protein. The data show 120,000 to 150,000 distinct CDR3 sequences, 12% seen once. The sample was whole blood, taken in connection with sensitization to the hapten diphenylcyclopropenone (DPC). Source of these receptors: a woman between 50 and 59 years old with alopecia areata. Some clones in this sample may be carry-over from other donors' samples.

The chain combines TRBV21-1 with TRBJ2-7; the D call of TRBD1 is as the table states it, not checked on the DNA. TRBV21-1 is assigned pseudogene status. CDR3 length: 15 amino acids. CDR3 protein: CASSKPGRDSYEQYF. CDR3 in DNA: TGTGCCAGCAGCAAACCGGGTAGGGATTCCTACGAGCAGTACTTC.

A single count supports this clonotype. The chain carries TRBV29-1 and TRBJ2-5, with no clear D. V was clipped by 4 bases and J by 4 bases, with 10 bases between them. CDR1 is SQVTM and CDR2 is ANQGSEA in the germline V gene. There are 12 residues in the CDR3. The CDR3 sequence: CSVGPGRETQYF. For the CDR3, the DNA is TGCAGCGTTGGTCCAGGTCGAGAGACCCAGTACTTC.

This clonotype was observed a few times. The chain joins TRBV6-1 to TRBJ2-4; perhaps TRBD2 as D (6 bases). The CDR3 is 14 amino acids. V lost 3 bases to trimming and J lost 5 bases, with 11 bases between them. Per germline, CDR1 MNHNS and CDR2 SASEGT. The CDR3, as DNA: TGTGCCAGCAGTGAGGGAGGACTACAAAACATTCAGTACTTC. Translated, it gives CASSEGGLQNIQYF.

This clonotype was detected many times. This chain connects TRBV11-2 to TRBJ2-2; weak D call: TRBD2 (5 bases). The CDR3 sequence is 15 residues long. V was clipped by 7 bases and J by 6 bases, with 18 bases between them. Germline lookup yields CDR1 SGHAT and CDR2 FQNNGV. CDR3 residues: CASIHGVLMAGELFF. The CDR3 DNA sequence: TGTGCCAGCATTCACGGGGTCTTAATGGCCGGGGAGCTGTTTTTT.

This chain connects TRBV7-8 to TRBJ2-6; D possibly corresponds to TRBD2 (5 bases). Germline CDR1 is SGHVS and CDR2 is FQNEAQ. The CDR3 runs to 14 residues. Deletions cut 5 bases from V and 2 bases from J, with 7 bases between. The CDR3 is CASSAGTGANVLTF. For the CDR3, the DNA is TGTGCCAGCAGCGCCGGGACTGGGGCCAACGTCCTGACTTTC.

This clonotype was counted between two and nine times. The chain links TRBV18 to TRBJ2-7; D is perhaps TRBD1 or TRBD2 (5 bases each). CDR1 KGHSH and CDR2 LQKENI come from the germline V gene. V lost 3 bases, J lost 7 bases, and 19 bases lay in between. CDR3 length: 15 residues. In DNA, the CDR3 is TGTGCCAGCTCACCCTCGCCAGGGTCTACGGGGGAGCAGTACTTC. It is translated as CASSPSPGSTGEQYF.

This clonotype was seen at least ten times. CDR3 in amino acids: CASSPSYEQYF. The CDR3 nucleotides read TGCGCCAGCAGCCCGTCCTACGAGCAGTACTTC. The genes are TRBV10-2 and TRBJ2-7; no clear D. V was trimmed by 6 bases and J by 1 base, leaving 4 bases between them. Germline V lookup: CDR1 WSHSY, CDR2 SAAADI. The CDR3 length is 11 residues.

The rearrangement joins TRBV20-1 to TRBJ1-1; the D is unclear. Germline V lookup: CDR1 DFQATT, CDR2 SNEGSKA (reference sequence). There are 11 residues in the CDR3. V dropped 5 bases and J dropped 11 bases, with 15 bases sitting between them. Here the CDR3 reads CSASTPTVAFF. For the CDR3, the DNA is TGCAGTGCTTCCACACCCACGGTGGCTTTCTTT.

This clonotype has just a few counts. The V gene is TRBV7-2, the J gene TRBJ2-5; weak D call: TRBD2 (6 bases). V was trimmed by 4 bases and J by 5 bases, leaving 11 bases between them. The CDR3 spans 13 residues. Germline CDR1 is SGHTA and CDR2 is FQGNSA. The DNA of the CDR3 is TGTGCCAGCAGCTACTCTAGCGTTGAGACCCAGTACTTC. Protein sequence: CASSYSSVETQYF.

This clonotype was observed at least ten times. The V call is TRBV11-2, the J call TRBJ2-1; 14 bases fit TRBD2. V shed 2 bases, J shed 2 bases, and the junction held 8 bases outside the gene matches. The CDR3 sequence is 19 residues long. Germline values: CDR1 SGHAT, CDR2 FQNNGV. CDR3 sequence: CASSLNERTSGRTYNEQFF. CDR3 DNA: TGTGCCAGCAGCTTAAACGAAAGGACTAGCGGGAGGACCTACAATGAGCAGTTCTTC.

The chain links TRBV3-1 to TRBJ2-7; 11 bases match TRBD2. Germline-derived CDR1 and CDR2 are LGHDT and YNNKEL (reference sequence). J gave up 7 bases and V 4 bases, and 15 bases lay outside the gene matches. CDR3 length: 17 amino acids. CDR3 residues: CASSPPPVLAGVGEQYF. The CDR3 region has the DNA TGTGCCAGCAGCCCACCCCCGGTACTAGCGGGAGTAGGGGAGCAGTACTTC.

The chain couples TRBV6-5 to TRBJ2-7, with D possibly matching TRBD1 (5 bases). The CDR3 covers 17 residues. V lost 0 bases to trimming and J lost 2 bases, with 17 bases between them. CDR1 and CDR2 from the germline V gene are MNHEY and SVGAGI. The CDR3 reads CASSYSRSTTATYEQYF. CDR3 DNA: TGTGCCAGCAGTTACTCGCGGTCCACGACAGCTACCTACGAGCAGTACTTC.

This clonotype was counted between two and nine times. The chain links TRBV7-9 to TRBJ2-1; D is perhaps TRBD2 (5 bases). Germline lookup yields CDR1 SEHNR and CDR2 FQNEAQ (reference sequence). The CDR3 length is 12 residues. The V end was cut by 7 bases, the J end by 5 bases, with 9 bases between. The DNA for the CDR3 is TGTGCCAGCAACTCGGGAAACAATGAGCAGTTCTTC. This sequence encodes CASNSGNNEQFF. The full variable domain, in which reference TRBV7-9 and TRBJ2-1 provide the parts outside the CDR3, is DTGVSQNPRHKITKRGQNVTFRCDPISEHNRLYWYRQTLGQGPEFLTYFQNEAQLEKSRLLSDRFSAERPKGSFSTLEIQRTEQGDSAMYLCASNSGNNEQFFGPGTRLTVL.

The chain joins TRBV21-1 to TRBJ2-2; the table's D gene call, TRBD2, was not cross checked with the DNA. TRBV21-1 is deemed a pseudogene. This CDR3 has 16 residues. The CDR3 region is CASSARTSGDPGELFF. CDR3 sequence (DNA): TGTGCCAGCAGCGCTCGGACTAGCGGGGATCCCGGGGAGCTGTTTTTT.

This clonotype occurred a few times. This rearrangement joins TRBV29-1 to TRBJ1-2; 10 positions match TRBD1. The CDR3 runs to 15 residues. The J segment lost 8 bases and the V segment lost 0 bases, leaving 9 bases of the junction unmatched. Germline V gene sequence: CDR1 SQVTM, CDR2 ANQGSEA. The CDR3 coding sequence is TGCAGCGTTGAAGAGGGGCCCGGGACAGGGGAGGGCTACACCTTC. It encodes CSVEEGPGTGEGYTF.

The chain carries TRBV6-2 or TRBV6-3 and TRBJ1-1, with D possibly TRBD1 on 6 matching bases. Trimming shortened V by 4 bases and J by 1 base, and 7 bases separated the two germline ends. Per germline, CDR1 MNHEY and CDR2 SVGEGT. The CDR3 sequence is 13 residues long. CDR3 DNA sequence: TGTGCCAGCAGTTCGACAGGGAACACTGAAGCTTTCTTT. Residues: CASSSTGNTEAFF.

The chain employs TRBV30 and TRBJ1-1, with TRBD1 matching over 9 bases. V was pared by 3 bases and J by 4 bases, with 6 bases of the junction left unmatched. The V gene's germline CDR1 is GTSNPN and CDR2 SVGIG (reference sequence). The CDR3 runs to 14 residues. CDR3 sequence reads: CAWRANRGPTEAFF. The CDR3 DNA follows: TGTGCCTGGAGAGCCAACAGGGGGCCCACTGAAGCTTTCTTT.

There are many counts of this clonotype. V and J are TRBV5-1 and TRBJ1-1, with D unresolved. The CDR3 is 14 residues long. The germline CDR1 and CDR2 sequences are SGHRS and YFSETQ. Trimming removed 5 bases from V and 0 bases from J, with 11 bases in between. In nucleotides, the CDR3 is TGCGCCAGCAGTTCCGACAACCTGAACACTGAAGCTTTCTTT. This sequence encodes CASSSDNLNTEAFF.

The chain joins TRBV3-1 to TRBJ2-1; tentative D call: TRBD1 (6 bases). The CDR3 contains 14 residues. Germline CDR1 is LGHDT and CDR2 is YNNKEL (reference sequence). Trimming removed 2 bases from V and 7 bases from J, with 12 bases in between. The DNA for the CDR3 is TGTGCCAGCAGCCAATTAGCGCAGGGGAATGAGCAGTTCTTC. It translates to CASSQLAQGNEQFF.

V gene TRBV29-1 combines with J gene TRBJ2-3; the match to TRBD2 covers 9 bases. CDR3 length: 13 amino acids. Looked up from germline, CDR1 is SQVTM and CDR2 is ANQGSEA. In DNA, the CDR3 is TGCAGTATTCAGCGGGGGGGCACAGATACGCAGTATTTT. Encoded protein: CSIQRGGTDTQYF.

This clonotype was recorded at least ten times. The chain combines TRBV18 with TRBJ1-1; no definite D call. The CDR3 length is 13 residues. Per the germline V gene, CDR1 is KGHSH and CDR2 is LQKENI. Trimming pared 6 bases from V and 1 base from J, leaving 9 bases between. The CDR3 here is CASSTGRNTEAFF. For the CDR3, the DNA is TGTGCCAGCTCGACGGGGAGGAACACTGAAGCTTTCTTT.

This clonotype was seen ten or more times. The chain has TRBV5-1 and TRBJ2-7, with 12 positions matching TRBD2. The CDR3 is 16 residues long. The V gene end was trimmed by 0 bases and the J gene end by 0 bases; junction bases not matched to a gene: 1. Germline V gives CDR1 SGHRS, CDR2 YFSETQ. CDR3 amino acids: CASSLASGRASYEQYF. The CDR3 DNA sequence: TGCGCCAGCAGCTTGGCTAGCGGGAGGGCCTCCTACGAGCAGTACTTC.

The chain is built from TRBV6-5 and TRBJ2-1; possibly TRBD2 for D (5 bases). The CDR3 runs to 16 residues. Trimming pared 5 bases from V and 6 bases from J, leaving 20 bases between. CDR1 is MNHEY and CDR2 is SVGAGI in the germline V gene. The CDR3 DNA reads TGTGCCAGCAGTCGACCGAGCTTCGGGGTGAGCAATGAGCAGTTCTTC. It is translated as CASSRPSFGVSNEQFF.